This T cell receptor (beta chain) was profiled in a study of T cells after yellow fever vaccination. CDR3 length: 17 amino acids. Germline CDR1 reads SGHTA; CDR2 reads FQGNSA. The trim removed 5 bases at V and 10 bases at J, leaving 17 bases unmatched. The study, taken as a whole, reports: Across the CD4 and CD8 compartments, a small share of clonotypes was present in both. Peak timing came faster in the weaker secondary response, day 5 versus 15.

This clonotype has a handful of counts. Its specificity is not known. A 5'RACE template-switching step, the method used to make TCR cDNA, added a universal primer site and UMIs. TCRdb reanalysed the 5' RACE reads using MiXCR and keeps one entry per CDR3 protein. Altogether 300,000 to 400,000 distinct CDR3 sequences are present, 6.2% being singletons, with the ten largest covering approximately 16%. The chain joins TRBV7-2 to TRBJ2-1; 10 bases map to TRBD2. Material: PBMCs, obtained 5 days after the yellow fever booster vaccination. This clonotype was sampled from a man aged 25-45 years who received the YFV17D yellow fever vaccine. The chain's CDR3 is CASSTGRGLAGEVEQFF. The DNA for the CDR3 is TGTGCCAGCAGCACGGGCCGGGGGCTAGCGGGAGAGGTAGAGCAGTTCTTC.